Below, 14 T cell receptor beta chains from the same sample are listed, as sequenced in a study of CD8+ T cells in alopecia areata. Treatment indicated: oral pan-JAK inhibitor, 5-10 mg twice daily. In each case, RNA was isolated and then reverse transcribed into cDNA as the sequencing template. The method was immunoSEQ multiplex PCR; TCRdb's version includes in-frame clones alone and lacks a portion of them. Seen here are a few hundred thousand clones, approximately 72% observed once, and the top ten hold 0.95% to 1.5%. The sequenced sample was CD4+ T cells sorted from blood, obtained around week 44, from a patient treated with tofacitinib. The source is a human donor with alopecia areata.

This chain connects TRBV14 to TRBJ2-3; D is possibly TRBD1 or TRBD2 (6 bases each). Germline CDR1 and CDR2: SGHDN and FVKESK. V was shortened by 8 bases and J by 1 base, with 19 bases between the two germline ends. The CDR3 runs 16 residues. DNA for the CDR3: TGTGCCAGCTCTACTATGAGGGGGGCAGGCACAGATACGCAGTATTTT. It codes for CASSTMRGAGTDTQYF.

J is TRBJ2-3 and V is TRBV15, with 8 bases aligning to TRBD1. Trimming at V came to 1 base and at J to 2 bases, leaving 5 bases not matched to a gene. Germline values: CDR1 LNHNV, CDR2 YYDKDF (reference sequence). The CDR3 extends over 16 amino acids. The CDR3 coding sequence is TGTGCCACCAGCAGAGCCCAGGGGGCAGCCACAGATACGCAGTATTTT. Amino acid sequence: CATSRAQGAATDTQYF.

This clone was counted only a few times. The chain employs TRBV25-1 and TRBJ2-7; the D is unclear. V lost 4 bases, J lost 3 bases, and 10 bases lay in between. This CDR3 is 13 amino acids long. Germline values: CDR1 MGHDK, CDR2 SYGVNS. CDR3 residues: CASSGSPFYEQYF. For the CDR3, the DNA is TGTGCCAGCAGTGGAAGTCCATTCTACGAGCAGTACTTC.

J is TRBJ2-7 and V is TRBV2, with TRBD1 matching over 7 bases. The CDR3 extends over 13 amino acids. The germline V gene encodes CDR1 SNHLY and CDR2 FYNNEI. V shed 5 bases and J 2 bases; nucleotides not matched to a gene: 3. DNA of the CDR3: TGTGCCAGCAGTAAGACAGGGACCTACGAGCAGTACTTC. Encoded protein: CASSKTGTYEQYF.

This chain joins TRBV4-3 and TRBJ1-2; 7 bases fit TRBD1. The V gene's germline CDR1 is LGHNA and CDR2 YSLEER. CDR3 size: 16 residues. The ends lost 0 bases at V and 4 bases at J; junction bases unmatched: 8. The DNA of the CDR3 is TGCGCCAGCAGCCAAGATCTCGGACAGGCCACCTATGGCTACACCTTC. This sequence encodes CASSQDLGQATYGYTF.

The chain couples TRBV4-3 to TRBJ1-1, with a weak D call TRBD1 (6 bases). The V and J ends lost 5 bases and 4 bases respectively, with 11 bases between them. Per germline, CDR1 LGHNA and CDR2 YSLEER. The CDR3 sequence is 13 residues long. In DNA form, the CDR3 reads TGCGCCAGCAGCGCCAGGGGATTCACTGAAGCTTTCTTT. This translates into CASSARGFTEAFF.

V gene TRBV29-1 combines with J gene TRBJ1-1; TRBD1 matches 7 bases. The CDR3 is 14 residues long. The J segment lost 2 bases and the V segment lost 6 bases, leaving 9 bases of the junction unmatched. Germline loops: CDR1 SQVTM, CDR2 ANQGSEA. CDR3 in amino acids: CSVETTGTNTEAFF. Here the CDR3 DNA reads TGCAGCGTCGAAACGACAGGGACCAACACTGAAGCTTTCTTT.

This clone was seen only a few times. The chain employs TRBV14 and TRBJ2-1; 7 bases fit TRBD1. CDR1 and CDR2 (germline): SGHDN, FVKESK. This CDR3 has 12 amino acids. V lost 1 base and J lost 13; bases outside the gene matches: 4. CDR3 DNA sequence: TGTGCCAGCAGCCAAGCCAGGGGGAGACAGTTCTTC. Its protein is CASSQARGRQFF.

The chain carries TRBV27 and TRBJ1-1; D perhaps matches TRBD1 (5 bases). V was shortened by 5 bases and J by 1 base, with 8 bases between the two germline ends. CDR1 and CDR2 (germline): MNHEY, SMNVEV (reference sequence). This CDR3 has 13 residues. The CDR3 DNA reads TGTGCCAGCAGTGGGGCAGGGAACACTGAAGCTTTCTTT. Translation gives CASSGAGNTEAFF.

The chain joins TRBV29-1 to TRBJ1-1, with 10 bases fitting TRBD1. CDR1 and CDR2 (germline): SQVTM, ANQGSEA. CDR3 size: 15 residues. V trimming: 6 bases; J trimming: 2 bases; junction bases outside the gene matches: 9. The CDR3 DNA reads TGCAGCGTCCGGACAGGGGGGACCCTAAACACTGAAGCTTTCTTT. It is translated as CSVRTGGTLNTEAFF. Looking up the rest from reference TRBV29-1 and TRBJ1-1 gives the full variable domain: SAVISQKPSRDICQRGTSLTIQCQVDSQVTMMFWYRQQPGQSLTLIATANQGSEATYESGFVIDKFPISRPNLTFSTLTVSNMSPEDSSIYLCSVRTGGTLNTEAFFGQGTRLTVV.

This rearrangement joins TRBV6-1 to TRBJ1-6; D unresolved. This CDR3 comprises 12 residues. Germline V CDR1 and CDR2: MNHNS, SASEGT. V was trimmed by 4 bases and J by 7 bases, leaving 5 bases between them. This chain's CDR3 is CASSVDNSPLHF. The CDR3, as DNA: TGTGCCAGCAGTGTAGACAATTCACCCCTCCACTTT.

This clone has only a few counts. J is TRBJ2-1 and V is TRBV2; the D is unclear. V was pared by 6 bases and J by 1 base, with 16 bases between. Germline CDR1 is SNHLY and CDR2 is FYNNEI. The CDR3 loop spans 16 amino acids. Here the CDR3 DNA reads TGTGCCAGCAGGGGAAGACTGCGTCAATCCTACAATGAGCAGTTCTTC. Its protein product is CASRGRLRQSYNEQFF.

This chain links TRBV29-1 with TRBJ2-1; 7 nucleotides align to TRBD2. The CDR3 runs 13 residues. V shed 7 bases, J shed 0 bases, and the junction held 3 bases outside the gene matches. Germline V gene data show CDR1 as SQVTM and CDR2 as ANQGSEA. The chain's CDR3 is CSAGGSSYNEQFF. CDR3 coding DNA: TGCAGCGCCGGGGGGAGCTCCTACAATGAGCAGTTCTTC.

V gene TRBV4-1 combines with J gene TRBJ1-2; the D gene is possibly TRBD1 (6 bases). With 4 bases removed from V and 8 bases from J, the gap between germline ends came to 23 bases. CDR1 and CDR2 (germline): MGHRA, YSYEKL. The CDR3 loop spans 16 amino acids. CDR3 residues: CASSPSDRPVSRGYTF. In nucleotides, the CDR3 is TGCGCCAGCAGCCCCTCGGACAGACCCGTATCTAGAGGCTACACCTTC.